These 24 T cell receptor beta chains were all obtained from the same sample, sequenced in a study of T cell responses to AZD1222 COVID-19 vaccine. This table comes from immunoSEQ multiplex PCR, and its TCRdb copy is limited to in-frame clones, with some not included. The data show roughly 100,000 clones, roughly 90% seen once. The sequences come from peripheral blood, collected on day 0 of AZD1222 vaccination. The receptors here all came from an adult in good health.

The chain is built from TRBV19 and TRBJ2-3, with 8 bases aligning to TRBD2. V lost 4 bases and J lost 3; bases outside the gene matches: 12. In germline, CDR1 is LNHDA, CDR2 SQIVND (reference sequence). The CDR3 spans 17 residues. The CDR3 protein is CASSTRASGSGTDTQYF. In DNA, the CDR3 is TGTGCCAGTAGTACCCGGGCGAGCGGGAGTGGTACAGATACGCAGTATTTT.

This clone is a singleton in its sample. The chain couples TRBV4-1 to TRBJ1-1; 7 bases match TRBD1. The trim removed 1 base at V and 1 base at J, leaving 3 bases unmatched. Germline values: CDR1 MGHRA, CDR2 YSYEKL. This CDR3 contains 15 residues. For the CDR3, the DNA is TGCGCCAGCAGCCAAGCGGGGACAGCGAACACTGAAGCTTTCTTT. This encodes CASSQAGTANTEAFF.

The chain employs TRBV30 and TRBJ2-7; possible D gene TRBD2, 6 bases. V lost 2 bases to trimming and J lost 4 bases, with 12 bases between them. There are 13 residues in the CDR3. Germline-derived CDR1 and CDR2 are GTSNPN and SVGIG (reference sequence). The CDR3 DNA follows: TGTGCCTGGAGTACGGGACTTTCTTACGAGCAGTACTTC. It translates to CAWSTGLSYEQYF. Together with reference TRBV30 and TRBJ2-7, the CDR3 gives the full variable domain: SQTIHQWPATLVQPVGSPLSLECTVEGTSNPNLYWYRQAAGRGLQLLFYSVGIGQISSEVPQNLSASRPQDRQFILSSKKLLLSDSGFYLCAWSTGLSYEQYFGPGTRLTVT.

The table lists this clone with a count of one. V and J are TRBV6-2 or TRBV6-3 and TRBJ2-6, with 9 bases lining up with TRBD1. The CDR3 loop spans 16 amino acids. Germline V lookup: CDR1 MNHEY, CDR2 SVGEGT. V shed 5 bases and J 3 bases; nucleotides not matched to a gene: 5. The CDR3 bases are TGTGCCAGCAGTGATACAGGGGGCGGTGGGGCCAACGTCCTGACTTTC. Protein: CASSDTGGGGANVLTF.

The J gene is TRBJ1-2, the V gene TRBV10-3; 12 bases align to TRBD1. CDR1 is ENHRY, CDR2 SYGVKD, per germline. Trimming took 7 bases from V and 6 from J; bases not matched to a gene: 6. The CDR3 totals 14 residues. CDR3 loop: CAIKGTGGTNGYTF. The CDR3 coding sequence is TGTGCCATCAAGGGGACAGGGGGCACCAATGGCTACACCTTC.

In this sample, this clone turned up a few times. This chain connects TRBV7-9 to TRBJ1-5; TRBD1 agrees at 10 bases. The CDR3 length is 14 residues. With V trimmed by 1 base and J by 6 bases, 0 bases remained unmatched. Germline V gene lookup returns CDR1 SEHNR and CDR2 FQNEAQ (reference sequence). The CDR3 loop reads CASSLGQGAQPQHF. The CDR3 DNA reads TGTGCCAGCAGCTTAGGACAGGGGGCTCAGCCCCAGCATTTT.

The chain uses TRBV28 and TRBJ2-7; the match to TRBD2 covers 9 bases. Looked up from germline, CDR1 is MDHEN and CDR2 is SYDVKM. The J segment lost 4 bases and the V segment lost 2 bases, leaving 6 bases of the junction unmatched. The CDR3 loop spans 15 amino acids. CDR3 DNA sequence: TGTGCCAGCAGTTTAGCGGGAGGGCCTGTTTACGAGCAGTACTTC. This gives the protein CASSLAGGPVYEQYF. Together with reference TRBV28 and TRBJ2-7, the CDR3 gives the full variable domain: DVKVTQSSRYLVKRTGEKVFLECVQDMDHENMFWYRQDPGLGLRLIYFSYDVKMKEKGDIPEGYSVSREKKERFSLILESASTNQTSMYLCASSLAGGPVYEQYFGPGTRLTVT.

This chain joins TRBV7-2 and TRBJ1-2; maybe TRBD1 (6 bases). The CDR3 has 17 residues. V was cut by 2 bases and J by 3 bases, with 19 bases left in between. From germline, CDR1 is SGHTA and CDR2 FQGNSA. The CDR3 DNA follows: TGTGCCAGCAGCTTAAATCTGGGGACAAAGGAGTACTATGGCTACACCTTC. Protein sequence: CASSLNLGTKEYYGYTF.

The chain recombines TRBV19 with TRBJ1-2; 8 bases agree with TRBD1. The CDR3 runs to 13 residues. V was clipped by 11 bases and J by 4 bases; unmatched bases: 9. Germline V gives CDR1 LNHDA, CDR2 SQIVND (reference sequence). The CDR3 DNA reads as TGTGCCTCGAAGGGACAGGATGTCTATGGCTACACCTTC. It yields the protein CASKGQDVYGYTF.

V is TRBV4-3 and J is TRBJ2-7; TRBD2 is a possible D gene (6 bases). Germline V gene sequence: CDR1 LGHNA, CDR2 YSLEER. This CDR3 has 15 residues. V was trimmed by 3 bases and J by 4 bases, leaving 16 bases between them. DNA of the CDR3: TGCGCCAGCAGCCAGGCGACGGGACTTTTTTACGAGCAGTACTTC. It codes for CASSQATGLFYEQYF.

In nucleotides, the CDR3 is TGTGCCAGCAGTGATCTTACAGGGGGCGGAGGGACCCAGTACTTC. Its translation: CASSDLTGGGGTQYF. The chain is built from TRBV6-2 or TRBV6-3 and TRBJ2-5, with 9 bases identical to TRBD1. Per the germline V gene, CDR1 is MNHEY and CDR2 is SVGEGT. CDR3 length: 15 amino acids. V lost 5 bases, J lost 7 bases, and 11 bases stayed unmatched.

In this sample, this clone turned up once. The chain couples TRBV6-5 to TRBJ2-7, with D maybe TRBD1 (6 bases). CDR3 length equals 16 residues. Germline values: CDR1 MNHEY, CDR2 SVGAGI. V lost 0 bases and J 6 bases, leaving 18 bases between the germline ends. CDR3 in DNA: TGTGCCAGCAGTTACTCGGTGGTACAGGGATCATCCGAGCAGTACTTC. Translated: CASSYSVVQGSSEQYF.

The chain joins TRBV7-7 to TRBJ2-1; D is perhaps TRBD2 (5 bases). V lost 0 bases to trimming and J lost 5 bases, with 11 bases between them. CDR1 and CDR2 (germline): SSHAT, FNYEAQ (reference sequence). The CDR3 is made up of 15 amino acids. Here the CDR3 reads CASSLAGVGHNEQFF. The DNA of the CDR3 is TGTGCCAGCAGCTTAGCGGGAGTCGGCCACAATGAGCAGTTCTTC.

This sequence joins TRBV18 and TRBJ2-3; D tentatively reads TRBD1 or TRBD2 (5 bases each). CDR1 and CDR2 from the germline V gene are KGHSH and LQKENI. V was clipped by 2 bases and J by 0 bases, with 12 bases between them. CDR3 length: 16 residues. The CDR3 sequence is CASSPRGQGSTDTQYF. The CDR3 nucleotides read TGTGCCAGCTCACCAAGAGGGCAGGGTAGCACAGATACGCAGTATTTT.

J is TRBJ1-2 and V is TRBV11-2; D is unresolved. This CDR3 contains 13 residues. CDR1 and CDR2 (germline): SGHAT, FQNNGV. V shed 0 bases and J shed 4 bases, with 6 bases lying between them. The CDR3, as DNA: TGTGCCAGCAGCTTAGACGGCATCTATGGCTACACCTTC. Translating it yields CASSLDGIYGYTF.

This clone is a singleton in its sample. The rearrangement joins TRBV6-5 to TRBJ1-2; D might be TRBD1 (6 bases). The CDR3 contains 14 residues. V dropped 10 bases and J dropped 5 bases, with 20 bases sitting between them. Germline V CDR1 and CDR2: MNHEY, SVGAGI. CDR3 coding DNA: TGTGCCACCACCCCCGGGACACCGAGGTATGGCTACACCTTC. Protein product: CATTPGTPRYGYTF.

V usage is TRBV6-5 and J usage is TRBJ2-2; D is possibly TRBD2 (6 bases). This CDR3 has 13 residues. V dropped 5 bases and J dropped 6 bases, with 10 bases sitting between them. CDR1 and CDR2 from the germline V gene are MNHEY and SVGAGI. The CDR3 bases are TGTGCCAGCAGTAGCGGGTTAGCCGGGGAGCTGTTTTTT. This codes for CASSSGLAGELFF.

The chain uses TRBV14 and TRBJ2-5; the D is unclear. With 5 bases removed from V and 3 bases from J, the gap between germline ends came to 10 bases. The CDR3 is 13 amino acids. Germline assignment: CDR1 SGHDN and CDR2 FVKESK. CDR3 region: CASSIYVKETQYF. The CDR3 nucleotides read TGTGCCAGCAGCATTTATGTGAAAGAGACCCAGTACTTC. Supplemented by reference TRBV14 and TRBJ2-5, the full variable domain reads EAGVTQFPSHSVIEKGQTVTLRCDPISGHDNLYWYRRVMGKEIKFLLHFVKESKQDESGMPNNRFLAERTGGTYSTLKVQPAELEDSGVYFCASSIYVKETQYFGPGTRLLVL.

CDR3 residues: CASSIVAQNHEQYF. CDR3 nucleotide sequence: TGTGCCAGTAGTATAGTTGCGCAGAACCACGAGCAGTACTTC. This chain connects TRBV19 to TRBJ2-7; D is unresolved. The germline CDR1 and CDR2 sequences are LNHDA and SQIVND (reference sequence). V lost 1 base and J lost 5, with 12 bases in between. The CDR3 is 14 amino acids.

The chain is built from TRBV6-2 or TRBV6-3 and TRBJ1-2, with D unresolved. In germline, CDR1 is MNHEY, CDR2 SVGEGT. The CDR3 totals 15 residues. The V and J ends lost 2 bases and 2 bases respectively, with 12 bases between them. Written as DNA, the CDR3 is TGTGCCAGCAGTTACACGCTAACCCCCAACTATGGCTACACCTTC. This sequence encodes CASSYTLTPNYGYTF.

This clone showed up just a few times. The rearrangement joins TRBV18 to TRBJ2-7, with TRBD2 identical over 10 bases. The CDR3 has 16 amino acids. The trim removed 2 bases at V and 3 bases at J, leaving 7 bases unmatched. Germline CDR1 reads KGHSH; CDR2 reads LQKENI. The CDR3 DNA follows: TGTGCCAGCTCACCAAGGACTAGCGGATCATACTACGAGCAGTACTTC. Its translation: CASSPRTSGSYYEQYF.

The gene calls are TRBV7-9 and TRBJ2-5, with D perhaps TRBD2 (6 bases). This CDR3 comprises 12 residues. The germline CDR1 and CDR2 sequences are SEHNR and FQNEAQ (reference sequence). V lost 0 bases and J lost 7, with 6 bases in between. The chain's CDR3 is CASSLAEGTQYF. CDR3 coding DNA: TGTGCCAGCAGCTTAGCGGAGGGGACCCAGTACTTC.

V usage is TRBV6-2 or TRBV6-3 and J usage is TRBJ1-3, with D possibly matching TRBD1 (5 bases). The CDR3 sequence is 15 residues long. The germline V and J ends were trimmed by 0 bases and 5 bases, with 11 bases remaining between them. CDR1 and CDR2 from the germline V gene are MNHEY and SVGEGT. This CDR3 is CASSYSIRGRNTIYF. The CDR3 DNA reads TGTGCCAGCAGTTACTCGATACGGGGACGAAACACCATATATTTT.

The V gene is TRBV14, the J gene TRBJ1-2; D remains unclear. Trimming took 4 bases from V and 1 from J, leaving 10 bases between them. CDR3 length: 14 residues. Germline values: CDR1 SGHDN, CDR2 FVKESK. The CDR3 nucleotides are TGTGCCAGCAGCCCCGATCTGAGTAACTATGGCTACACCTTC. As protein: CASSPDLSNYGYTF.